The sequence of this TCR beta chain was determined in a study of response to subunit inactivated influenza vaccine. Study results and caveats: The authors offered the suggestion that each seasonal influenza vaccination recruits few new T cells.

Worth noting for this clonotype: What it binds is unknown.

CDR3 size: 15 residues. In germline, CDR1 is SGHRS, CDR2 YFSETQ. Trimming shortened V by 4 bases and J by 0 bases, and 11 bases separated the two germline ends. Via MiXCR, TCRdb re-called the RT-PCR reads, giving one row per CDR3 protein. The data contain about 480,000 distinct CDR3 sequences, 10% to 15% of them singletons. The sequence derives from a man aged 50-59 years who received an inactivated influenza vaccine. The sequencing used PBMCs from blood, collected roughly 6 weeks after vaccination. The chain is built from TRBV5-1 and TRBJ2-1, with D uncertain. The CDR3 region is CASSPDSPSYNEQFF. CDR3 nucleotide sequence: TGCGCCAGCAGCCCAGACTCCCCCTCCTACAATGAGCAGTTCTTC.